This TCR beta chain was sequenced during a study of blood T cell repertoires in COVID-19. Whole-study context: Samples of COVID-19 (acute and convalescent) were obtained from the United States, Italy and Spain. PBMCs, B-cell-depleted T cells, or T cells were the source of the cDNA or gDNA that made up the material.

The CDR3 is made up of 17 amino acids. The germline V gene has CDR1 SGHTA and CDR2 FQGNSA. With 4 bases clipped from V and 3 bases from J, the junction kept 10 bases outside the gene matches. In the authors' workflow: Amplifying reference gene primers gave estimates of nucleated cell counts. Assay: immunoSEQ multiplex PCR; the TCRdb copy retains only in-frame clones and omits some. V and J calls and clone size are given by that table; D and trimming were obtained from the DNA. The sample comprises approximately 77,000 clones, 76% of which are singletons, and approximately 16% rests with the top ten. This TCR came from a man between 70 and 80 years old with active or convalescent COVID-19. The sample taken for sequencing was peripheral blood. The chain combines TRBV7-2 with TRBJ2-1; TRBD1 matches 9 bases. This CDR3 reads CASSSGPRDRDYNEQFF. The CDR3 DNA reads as TGTGCCAGCAGCTCCGGCCCCCGGGACAGGGACTACAATGAGCAGTTCTTC.